Detailed here is one T cell receptor beta chain. TCRdb's copy holds only in-frame clones and misses some; the assay was immunoSEQ multiplex PCR. This table holds some 14,000 clones, roughly 77% found once. The sample originates from a study of OX40 agonist ivuxolimab in advanced cancers. V lost 1 base, J lost 0 bases, and 4 bases lay in between. CDR1 and CDR2 (germline): SGHAT, FQNNGV. The CDR3 runs 13 residues. This specimen consisted of CD4+ or CD8+ T cells sorted from blood, obtained in a trial of the OX40 agonist ivuxolimab. The clonotype was recovered from an adult with an advanced solid tumor such as melanoma, head and neck, liver or kidney cancer. V usage is TRBV11-2 and J usage is TRBJ2-7, with D unclear. The CDR3 reads CASSLAFSYEQYF. CDR3 DNA: TGTGCCAGCAGCTTAGCTTTCTCCTACGAGCAGTACTTC.